Listed below are T cell receptor beta chains from one sample, sequenced in a study of CD8+CD57+ T cells in acquired aplastic anemia. MiXCR, run by TCRdb on the reads, gives a single entry per CDR3 protein. The sample includes 120,000 or so distinct CDR3 sequences, about 60% of them seen just once. Sequenced: sorted CD4+, CD8+, or CD8+CD57+ T cells (not recorded which) from PBMCs. The receptors were sampled from a human donor with aplastic anemia. CDR3s include the opening cysteine and the closing phenylalanine or tryptophan. D genes are given only for firm matches. The listing skips clone size in some rows; elsewhere it reads once, few, many or a size class.

V	length	J	size	D	DNA	CDR3
TRBV5-1	16	TRBJ2-7	-	TRBD1	TGCGCCAGCAGCCGACGCCCGGGACAGGGCGAATTCGAGCAGTACTTC	CASSRRPGQGEFEQYF
TRBV7-6	13	TRBJ1-2	-	-	TGTGCCAGCAGCTCGGACAGTCTCGGGGGCTACACCTTC	CASSSDSLGGYTF
TRBV19	13	TRBJ1-1	-	TRBD1	TGTGCCAGTAGCCGGGACAGGGTCACTGAAGCTTTCTTT	CASSRDRVTEAFF
TRBV20-1	13	TRBJ1-4	-	-	TGCAGTGCTAGGGACGGACAGAATGAAAAACTGTTTTTT	CSARDGQNEKLFF
TRBV14	13	TRBJ2-7	-	-	TGTGCCAGCAGCCAAGGACTAGTCTCCGAGCAGTACTTC	CASSQGLVSEQYF
TRBV6-5	14	TRBJ2-1	many	TRBD1	TGTGCCAGCAGTTCCGGGACAGATCACAATGAGCAGTTCTTC	CASSSGTDHNEQFF
TRBV7-9	15	TRBJ2-2	-	-	TGTGCCAGCAGCTTATTATCACCAAACACCGGGGAGCTGTTTTTT	CASSLLSPNTGELFF
TRBV7-9	12	TRBJ2-1	-	-	TGTGCCAGCAGCGAGGACCCAAGGGAGCAGTTCTTC	CASSEDPREQFF
TRBV4-2	17	TRBJ2-3	-	-	TGTGCCAGCAGCCAAGCCCGTGTGGGTGTGGGCACAGATACGCAGTATTTT	CASSQARVGVGTDTQYF
TRBV2	16	TRBJ1-1	many	-	TGTGCCAGCAGTGAAACCCCCGCAGGGGTGAACACTGAAGCTTTCTTT	CASSETPAGVNTEAFF
TRBV2	16	TRBJ2-1	many	TRBD2	TGTGCCAGCAGTGAATCAAAGGGCGGGAGTAGGATTGAGCAGTTCTTC	CASSESKGGSRIEQFF
TRBV20-1	14	TRBJ1-2	-	-	TGCAGTGCCCCCGACCGGGACACGAACTATGGCTACACCTTC	CSAPDRDTNYGYTF
TRBV20-1	10	TRBJ2-1	few	-	TGCAGTGCCCTGTACAATGAGCAGTTCTTC	CSALYNEQFF
TRBV27	17	TRBJ2-5	-	TRBD2	TGTGCCAGCAGTTCCTTGGGACTAGCGGCTCCTCTCGAGACCCAGTACTTC	CASSSLGLAAPLETQYF
TRBV10-3	13	TRBJ2-1	-	-	TGTGCCATCAGTGCCCGCGGCGACGATGAGCAGTTCTTC	CAISARGDDEQFF
TRBV29-1	16	TRBJ2-1	many	TRBD2	TGCAGCGTTGAAGGCGACACTAGCGGGAGGGTGGATGAGCAGTTCTTC	CSVEGDTSGRVDEQFF
TRBV27	13	TRBJ2-2	-	-	TGTGCCAGCTCCCCCTCCCAGACCGGGGAGCTGTTTTTT	CASSPSQTGELFF
TRBV3-1	16	TRBJ2-7	-	-	TGTGCCAGCAGCCAAGTCGGACAAGAGTCGTCCTACGAGCAGTACTTC	CASSQVGQESSYEQYF
TRBV25-1	19	TRBJ1-5	once	-	TGTGCCAGCAGTGAACCCCTATCCGGGCTTCTTGAGGGCAATCAGCCCCAGCATTTT	CASSEPLSGLLEGNQPQHF
TRBV7-2	14	TRBJ1-2	-	TRBD1	TGTGCCAGCAGCTTAGGCGGGACAGGCGGGGGCTACACCTTC	CASSLGGTGGGYTF
TRBV11-2	15	TRBJ1-2	-	-	TGTGCCAGCAGCTTAGAGGGGGACGCCGGCTATGGCTACACCTTC	CASSLEGDAGYGYTF